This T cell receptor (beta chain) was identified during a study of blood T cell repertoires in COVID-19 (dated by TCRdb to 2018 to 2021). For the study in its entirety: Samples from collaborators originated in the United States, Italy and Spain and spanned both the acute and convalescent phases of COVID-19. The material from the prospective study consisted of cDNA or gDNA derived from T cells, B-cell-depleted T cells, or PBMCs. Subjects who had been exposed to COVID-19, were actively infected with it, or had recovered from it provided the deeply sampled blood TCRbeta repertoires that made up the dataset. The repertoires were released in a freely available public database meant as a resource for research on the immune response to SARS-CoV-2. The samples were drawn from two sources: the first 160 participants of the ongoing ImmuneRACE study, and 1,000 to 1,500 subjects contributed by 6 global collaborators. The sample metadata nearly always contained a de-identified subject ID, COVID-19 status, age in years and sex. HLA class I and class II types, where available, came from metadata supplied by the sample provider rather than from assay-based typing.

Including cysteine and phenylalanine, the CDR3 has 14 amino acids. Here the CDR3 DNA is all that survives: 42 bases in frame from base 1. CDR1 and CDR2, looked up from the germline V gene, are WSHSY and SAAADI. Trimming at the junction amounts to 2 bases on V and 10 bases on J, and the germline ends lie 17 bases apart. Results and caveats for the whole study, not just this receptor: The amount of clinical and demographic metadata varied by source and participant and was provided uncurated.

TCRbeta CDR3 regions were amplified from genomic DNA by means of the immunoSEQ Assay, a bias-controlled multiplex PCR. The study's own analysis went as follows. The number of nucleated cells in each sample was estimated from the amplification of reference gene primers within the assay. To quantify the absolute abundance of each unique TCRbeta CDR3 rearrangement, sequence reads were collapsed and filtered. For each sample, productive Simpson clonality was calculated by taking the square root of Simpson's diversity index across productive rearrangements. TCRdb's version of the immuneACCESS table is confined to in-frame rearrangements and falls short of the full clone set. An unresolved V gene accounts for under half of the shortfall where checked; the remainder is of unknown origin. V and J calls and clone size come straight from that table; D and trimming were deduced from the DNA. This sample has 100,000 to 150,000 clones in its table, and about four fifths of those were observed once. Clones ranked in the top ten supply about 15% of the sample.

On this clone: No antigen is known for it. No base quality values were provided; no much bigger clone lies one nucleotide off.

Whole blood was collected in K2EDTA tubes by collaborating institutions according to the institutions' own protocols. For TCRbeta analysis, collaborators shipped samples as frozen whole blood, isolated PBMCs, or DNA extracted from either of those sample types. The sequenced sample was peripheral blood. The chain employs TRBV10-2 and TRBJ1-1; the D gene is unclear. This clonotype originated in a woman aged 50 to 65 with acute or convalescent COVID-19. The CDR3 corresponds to CASSEVWAARGAFF. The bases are TGCGCCAGCAGTGAGGTTTGGGCAGCCCGGGGAGCTTTCTTT.